A single sample gave rise to the 30 T cell receptor beta chains below, sequenced in a study of blood T cell repertoires in COVID-19. The repertoire was sequenced with immunoSEQ multiplex PCR; TCRdb's copy has only in-frame clones and lacks some. The sample records around 100,000 clones, approximately 84% being singletons. The source material was peripheral blood. These TCRs come from a man in his 60s with acute or convalescent COVID-19.

The V call is TRBV6-2 or TRBV6-3, the J call TRBJ2-7; weak D call: TRBD1 (5 bases). The CDR3 is 12 amino acids. Trimming cost V 2 bases and J 7 bases, with 9 bases left between them. Germline lookup yields CDR1 MNHEY and CDR2 SVGEGT. CDR3 bases: TGTGCCAGCAGTTACCAGGGTCGAGAGCAGTACTTC. Its protein is CASSYQGREQYF.

The gene calls are TRBV5-1 and TRBJ2-2, with 11 bases lining up with TRBD2. Germline CDR1 is SGHRS and CDR2 is YFSETQ. Unmatched junction bases numbered 11, after V lost 4 bases and J lost 6 bases. The CDR3 totals 17 residues. The CDR3 region has the DNA TGCGCCAGCAGCCCTTTTCTTAGCGGGGGGGCCGCCGGGGAGCTGTTTTTT. This encodes CASSPFLSGGAAGELFF.

The CDR3 is CASSSGTSGATDTQYF. CDR3 DNA sequence: TGTGCCAGCAGCTCCGGGACTAGCGGGGCCACAGATACGCAGTATTTT. The rearrangement uses TRBV5-6 and TRBJ2-3; 13 nucleotides match TRBD2. This CDR3 has 16 residues. V lost 3 bases and J lost 2; bases outside the gene matches: 3. Germline CDR1 and CDR2: SGHDT and YYEEEE.

This sequence joins TRBV7-3 and TRBJ2-1, with 8 bases fitting TRBD2. The length of the CDR3 is 15 residues. The V gene's germline CDR1 is SGHTA and CDR2 FQGTGA. The junction had 9 bases not matched to a gene; V was cut back by 5 bases and J by 6 bases. The CDR3 DNA sequence: TGTGCCAGCAGCCCCCCGGGGGGGTCTGTCAATGAGCAGTTCTTC. It specifies CASSPPGGSVNEQFF.

The chain links TRBV19 to TRBJ2-7; D is possibly TRBD2 (5 bases). V lost 5 bases and J 0 bases, leaving 11 bases between the germline ends. Germline-derived CDR1 and CDR2 are LNHDA and SQIVND (reference sequence). CDR3 length: 14 residues. CDR3 loop: CASSDSGDSYEQYF. The CDR3 bases are TGTGCCAGTAGTGATTCCGGGGACTCCTACGAGCAGTACTTC.

The V and J genes are TRBV18 and TRBJ1-1, with 7 bases aligning to TRBD1. CDR3 length equals 13 residues. The V gene end was trimmed by 4 bases and the J gene end by 4 bases; junction bases not matched to a gene: 3. Germline-derived CDR1 and CDR2 are KGHSH and LQKENI. CDR3 sequence: CASSQRDSTEAFF. The CDR3 nucleotides are TGTGCCAGCTCACAACGGGACAGCACTGAAGCTTTCTTT. The full variable domain, completed using reference TRBV18 and TRBJ1-1, is NAGVMQNPRHLVRRRGQEARLRCSPMKGHSHVYWYRQLPEEGLKFMVYLQKENIIDESGMPKERFSAEFPKEGPSILRIQQVVRGDSAAYFCASSQRDSTEAFFGQGTRLTVV.

As DNA, the CDR3 is TGTGCCAGCAGTAGCCGGGACATGGATTATGGCTACACCTTC. This codes for CASSSRDMDYGYTF. V usage is TRBV27 and J usage is TRBJ1-2, with TRBD1 as a possible D gene (6 bases). The CDR3 sequence is 14 residues long. The germline V and J ends were trimmed by 5 bases and 5 bases, with 15 bases remaining between them. CDR1 and CDR2 (germline): MNHEY, SMNVEV (reference sequence).

The gene calls are TRBV7-8 and TRBJ2-1; TRBD2 aligns across 11 bases. The CDR3 is 18 amino acids. The V and J ends lost 1 base and 5 bases, in that order; junction bases with no gene match: 10. The germline CDR1 and CDR2 sequences are SGHVS and FQNEAQ. The CDR3 here is CASSLVLAGGDWDNEQFF. The CDR3 region has the DNA TGTGCCAGCAGCTTAGTTCTAGCGGGGGGCGACTGGGACAATGAGCAGTTCTTC.

The chain couples TRBV5-6 to TRBJ1-1; D is undetermined. Per germline, CDR1 SGHDT and CDR2 YYEEEE. This CDR3 spans 12 amino acids. Trimming shortened V by 1 base and J by 8 bases, and 9 bases separated the two germline ends. The chain's CDR3 is CASSLTYREAFF. CDR3 bases: TGTGCCAGCAGCTTGACTTACCGCGAAGCTTTCTTT.

The chain carries TRBV19 and TRBJ1-1; D call uncertain. The CDR3 has 11 residues. V lost 7 bases, J lost 3 bases, and 6 bases lay in between. Germline values: CDR1 LNHDA, CDR2 SQIVND (reference sequence). CDR3 in amino acids: CASTSYTEAFF. DNA of the CDR3: TGTGCCAGTACAAGCTACACTGAAGCTTTCTTT.

This clone appeared a single time. V and J are TRBV3-1 (or the pseudogene TRBV3-2) and TRBJ2-1, with a weak D call TRBD1 (5 bases). Germline CDR1 LGHDT, CDR2 YNNKEL (reference sequence). The V gene lost 0 bases and the J gene lost 5 bases, with 17 bases spanning the gap. This CDR3 spans 17 amino acids. This chain's CDR3 is CASSQDLRNRPNNEQFF. The CDR3 DNA follows: TGTGCCAGCAGCCAAGATCTAAGGAACAGGCCAAACAATGAGCAGTTCTTC.

This clone has just one count. The J gene is TRBJ1-5, the V gene TRBV19; no definite D call. The CDR3 covers 18 residues. The germline V gene encodes CDR1 LNHDA and CDR2 SQIVND (reference sequence). The V gene lost 0 bases and the J gene lost 1 base, with 16 bases spanning the gap. CDR3 DNA sequence: TGTGCCAGTAGTATAGAGAGGGTTGTGGTAGTGAGCAATCAGCCCCAGCATTTT. Its protein is CASSIERVVVVSNQPQHF.

J is TRBJ1-2 and V is TRBV10-3; TRBD1 aligns across 10 bases. Looked up from germline, CDR1 is ENHRY and CDR2 is SYGVKD. Trimming cost V 4 bases and J 5 bases; bases outside gene matches: 4. The CDR3 totals 14 residues. The CDR3 is CAISGGTGDYGYTF. The CDR3 DNA follows: TGTGCCATCAGTGGAGGGACAGGGGATTATGGCTACACCTTC.

The chain links TRBV25-1 to TRBJ2-7; D call uncertain. Trimming took 6 bases from V and 0 from J, leaving 15 bases between them. Germline CDR1 is MGHDK and CDR2 is SYGVNS. The CDR3 totals 15 residues. The CDR3 DNA follows: TGTGCCAGCAGGTCCTCTAAGAAAAGCTCCTACGAGCAGTACTTC. It translates to CASRSSKKSSYEQYF.

The rearrangement joins TRBV7-2 to TRBJ2-7, with D tentatively TRBD1 (6 bases). Germline values: CDR1 SGHTA, CDR2 FQGNSA. V was pared by 5 bases and J by 0 bases, with 11 bases between. The CDR3 consists of 14 residues. CDR3 in amino acids: CASSPPGVSYEQYF. Here the CDR3 DNA reads TGTGCCAGCAGCCCCCCAGGGGTCTCCTACGAGCAGTACTTC.

This chain links TRBV27 with TRBJ2-1; tentatively, D is TRBD1 (6 bases). Germline loops: CDR1 MNHEY, CDR2 SMNVEV (reference sequence). Trimming took 2 bases from V and 0 from J, leaving 17 bases between them. There are 18 residues in the CDR3. CDR3: CASSLPRQGTGSYNEQFF. The CDR3 DNA reads as TGTGCCAGCAGTTTACCTAGGCAGGGGACGGGCTCCTACAATGAGCAGTTCTTC.

This clone was recorded once. The chain's CDR3 is CASGQGARTGELFF. As DNA, the CDR3 is TGCGCCAGTGGACAGGGGGCGCGCACCGGGGAGCTGTTTTTT. The chain recombines TRBV10-2 with TRBJ2-2, with 11 nucleotides matching TRBD1. CDR3 length: 14 amino acids. V trimming: 9 bases; J trimming: 4 bases; junction bases outside the gene matches: 4. From germline, CDR1 is WSHSY and CDR2 SAAADI.

The CDR3 DNA reads TGTGCCACCAGTGATTATCGGGGGAAGGCTTTCTTT. This gives the protein CATSDYRGKAFF. This chain uses TRBV24-1 with TRBJ1-1, with D possibly TRBD1 on 5 matching bases. This CDR3 contains 12 residues. CDR1 is KGHDR and CDR2 is SFDVKD in the germline V gene. V lost 2 bases and J 11 bases, leaving 11 bases between the germline ends.

In its sample, this clone was seen a few times. This chain joins TRBV3-1 (or the pseudogene TRBV3-2) and TRBJ1-2, with 8 positions matching TRBD1. The ends lost 4 bases at V and 3 bases at J; junction bases unmatched: 4. Germline V gene data show CDR1 as LGHDT and CDR2 as YNNKEL (reference sequence). The CDR3 loop spans 14 amino acids. The CDR3 coding sequence is TGTGCCAGCAGCCGAGGGACAGGTTACTATGGCTACACCTTC. It translates to CASSRGTGYYGYTF.

The chain links TRBV4-2 to TRBJ1-2; 9 bases are shared with TRBD1. The CDR3 spans 17 residues. The V segment lost 4 bases and the J segment 1 base; nucleotides outside the gene matches: 10. Germline V gene sequence: CDR1 LGHNA, CDR2 YNFKEQ. CDR3 sequence: CASSPLRGQGGNYGYTF. The CDR3 DNA reads as TGTGCCAGCAGCCCCCTTCGGGGACAGGGTGGTAACTATGGCTACACCTTC.

This rearrangement joins TRBV7-6 to TRBJ2-2, with TRBD2 matching 14 bases. This CDR3 is built from 15 residues. Germline V gene lookup returns CDR1 SGHVS and CDR2 FNYEAQ. Trimming cost V 6 bases and J 5 bases; bases outside gene matches: 2. The CDR3: CASRTSGGETGELFF. CDR3 DNA sequence: TGTGCCAGCAGGACTAGCGGGGGGGAGACCGGGGAGCTGTTTTTT. The variable domain in full, completed from reference TRBV7-6 and TRBJ2-2, reads GAGVSQSPRYKVTKRGQDVALRCDPISGHVSLYWYRQALGQGPEFLTYFNYEAQQDKSGLPNDRFSAERPEGSISTLTIQRTEQRDSAMYRCASRTSGGETGELFFGEGSRLTVL.

This chain connects TRBV4-2 to TRBJ1-1; no clear D. This CDR3 has 16 amino acids. Germline values: CDR1 LGHNA, CDR2 YNFKEQ. V was shortened by 3 bases and J by 4 bases, with 18 bases between the two germline ends. The CDR3, as DNA: TGTGCCAGCAGCCAGGGTATACAGCTACATGTCACTGAAGCTTTCTTT. As protein: CASSQGIQLHVTEAFF.

The genes are TRBV5-1 and TRBJ2-5; TRBD1 matches 7 bases. CDR3 size: 14 residues. V trimming: 0 bases; J trimming: 6 bases; junction bases outside the gene matches: 5. Germline loops: CDR1 SGHRS, CDR2 YFSETQ. CDR3 amino acids: CASSLETGKQTQYF. DNA for the CDR3: TGCGCCAGCAGCTTGGAGACAGGGAAGCAGACCCAGTACTTC.

This clone has just a few counts. This chain links TRBV19 with TRBJ1-2; 8 bases align to TRBD1. Germline values: CDR1 LNHDA, CDR2 SQIVND (reference sequence). The CDR3 runs 16 residues. V dropped 5 bases and J dropped 4; count of bases not matched to a gene: 12. This chain's CDR3 is CASSGLGGQESYGYTF. The CDR3 DNA sequence: TGTGCCAGTAGTGGTTTAGGGGGACAGGAATCCTATGGCTACACCTTC.

The V and J genes are TRBV10-3 and TRBJ2-5; D is possibly TRBD2 (5 bases). V dropped 2 bases and J dropped 4 bases, with 14 bases sitting between them. The CDR3 totals 15 residues. Looked up from germline, CDR1 is ENHRY and CDR2 is SYGVKD. CDR3 region: CAISEPGYEGETQYF. Here the CDR3 DNA reads TGTGCCATCAGTGAGCCGGGCTATGAGGGAGAGACCCAGTACTTC.

This clone was observed once. The V and J genes are TRBV4-1 and TRBJ1-2, with 7 bases lining up with TRBD1. V lost 2 bases, J lost 3 bases, and 6 bases stayed unmatched. The CDR3 is 15 residues long. Per the germline V gene, CDR1 is MGHRA and CDR2 is YSYEKL. CDR3 nucleotide sequence: TGCGCCAGCAGCCAAACGGACAGGCCTTACTATGGCTACACCTTC. This codes for CASSQTDRPYYGYTF.

This clone has a single count. V is TRBV5-4 and J is TRBJ1-2; D is unclear. CDR3 size: 13 residues. Trimming pared 9 bases from V and 4 bases from J, leaving 16 bases between. Germline V gene sequence: CDR1 SGHNT, CDR2 YYREEE (reference sequence). The CDR3 sequence is CATKNSDRYGYTF. DNA for the CDR3: TGTGCCACGAAAAACAGTGACCGCTATGGCTACACCTTC.

The chain links TRBV5-4 to TRBJ1-2; D uncertain. With 1 base removed from V and 2 bases from J, the gap between germline ends came to 12 bases. Germline-derived CDR1 and CDR2 are SGHNT and YYREEE (reference sequence). The CDR3 contains 15 residues. CDR3 sequence reads: CASSLYGRANYGYTF. CDR3 nucleotides: TGTGCCAGCAGCTTGTATGGGAGGGCGAACTATGGCTACACCTTC.

This clone occurred a few times. This chain links TRBV20-1 with TRBJ1-1; D might be TRBD1 (5 bases). This CDR3 region has 11 residues. Looked up from germline, CDR1 is DFQATT and CDR2 is SNEGSKA (reference sequence). Trimming removed 3 bases from V and 4 bases from J, with 6 bases in between. CDR3 sequence reads: CSARGLTEAFF. The DNA for the CDR3 is TGCAGTGCTAGGGGGCTCACTGAAGCTTTCTTT.

J is TRBJ1-2 and V is TRBV7-9; D call uncertain. CDR3 size: 14 residues. The germline gives CDR1 SEHNR, CDR2 FQNEAQ (reference sequence). V lost 5 bases and J lost 3, with 13 bases in between. CDR3 residues: CASSRLTRDYGYTF. The DNA of the CDR3 is TGTGCCAGCAGCCGCTTAACACGGGACTATGGCTACACCTTC.